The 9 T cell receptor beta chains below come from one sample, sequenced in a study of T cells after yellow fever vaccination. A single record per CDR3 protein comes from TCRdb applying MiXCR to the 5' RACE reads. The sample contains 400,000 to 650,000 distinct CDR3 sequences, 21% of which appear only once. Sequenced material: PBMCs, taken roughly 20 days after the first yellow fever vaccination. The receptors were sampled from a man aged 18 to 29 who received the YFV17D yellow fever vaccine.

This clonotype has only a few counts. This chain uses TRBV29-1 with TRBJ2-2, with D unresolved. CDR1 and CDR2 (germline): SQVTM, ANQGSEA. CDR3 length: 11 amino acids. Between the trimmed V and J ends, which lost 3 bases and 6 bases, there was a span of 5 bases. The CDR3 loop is CSVEGSGELFF. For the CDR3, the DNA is TGCAGCGTTGAGGGATCCGGGGAGCTGTTTTTT.

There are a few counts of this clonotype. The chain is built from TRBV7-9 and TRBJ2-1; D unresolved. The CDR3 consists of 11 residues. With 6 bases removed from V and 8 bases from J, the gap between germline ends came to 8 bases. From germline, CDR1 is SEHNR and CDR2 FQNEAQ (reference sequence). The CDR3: CASRPVDEQFF. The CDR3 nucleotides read TGTGCCAGCAGACCAGTCGATGAGCAGTTCTTC.

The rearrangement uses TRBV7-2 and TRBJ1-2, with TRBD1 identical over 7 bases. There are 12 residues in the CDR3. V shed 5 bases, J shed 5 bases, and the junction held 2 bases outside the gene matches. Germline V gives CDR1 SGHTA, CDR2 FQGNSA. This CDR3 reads CASSRQGYGYTF. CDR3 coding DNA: TGTGCCAGCAGCCGACAGGGTTATGGCTACACCTTC.

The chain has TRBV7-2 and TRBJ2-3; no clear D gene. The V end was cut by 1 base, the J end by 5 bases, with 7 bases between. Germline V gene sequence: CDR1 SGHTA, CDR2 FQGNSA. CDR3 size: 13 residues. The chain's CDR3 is CASSLVSGDTQYF. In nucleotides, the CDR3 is TGTGCCAGCAGCTTAGTATCAGGAGATACGCAGTATTTT.

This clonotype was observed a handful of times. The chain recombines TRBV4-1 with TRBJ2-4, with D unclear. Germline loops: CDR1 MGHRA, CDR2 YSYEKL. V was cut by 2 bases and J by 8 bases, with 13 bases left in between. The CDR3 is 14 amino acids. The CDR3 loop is CASSQPDRRDIQYF. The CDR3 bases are TGCGCCAGCAGCCAACCGGACCGCCGGGACATTCAGTACTTC.

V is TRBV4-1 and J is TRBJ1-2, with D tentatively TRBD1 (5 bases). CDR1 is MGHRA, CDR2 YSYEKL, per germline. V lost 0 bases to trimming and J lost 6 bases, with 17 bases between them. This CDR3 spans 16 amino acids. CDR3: CASSQEFPGGGNGYTF. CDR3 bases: TGCGCCAGCAGCCAAGAGTTTCCCGGGGGAGGGAATGGCTACACCTTC.

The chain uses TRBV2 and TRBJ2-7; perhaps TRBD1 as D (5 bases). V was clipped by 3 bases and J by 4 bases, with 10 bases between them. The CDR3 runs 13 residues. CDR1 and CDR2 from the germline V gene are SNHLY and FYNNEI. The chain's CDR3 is CASSDATEYEQYF. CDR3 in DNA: TGTGCCAGCAGTGACGCGACAGAATACGAGCAGTACTTC.

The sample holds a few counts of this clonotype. DNA of the CDR3: TGCGCCAGCAGCTTGGCCAGGGGACAGGGAACGGCCACTGAAGCTTTCTTT. As protein: CASSLARGQGTATEAFF. The J gene is TRBJ1-1, the V gene TRBV5-1; TRBD1 aligns across 9 bases. CDR3 size: 17 residues. With 0 bases clipped from V and 4 bases from J, the junction kept 10 bases outside the gene matches. The germline V gene encodes CDR1 SGHRS and CDR2 YFSETQ.

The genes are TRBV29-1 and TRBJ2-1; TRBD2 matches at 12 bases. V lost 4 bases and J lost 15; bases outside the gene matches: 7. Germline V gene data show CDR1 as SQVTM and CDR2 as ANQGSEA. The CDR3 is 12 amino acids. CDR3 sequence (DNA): TGCAGCGTTGCCTTACTAGCGGGGGGCGCGTTCTTC. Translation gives CSVALLAGGAFF.